This TCR beta chain was sequenced for a study of blood T cells in healthy people across ages. A second PCR, run for about 7 to 11 cycles, used a sample-barcoded 5' primer plus a J-beta primer mix. Using its own MiXCR run on the 5' RACE reads, TCRdb lists one record per CDR3 protein. The sample shows about 640,000 distinct CDR3 sequences, less than 35% of them seen only once. The TCR was taken from a woman over 75 in good health. The material sequenced was blood.

The CDR3 protein is CASLGTYSGNTIYF. The CDR3 DNA follows: TGTGCCAGCCTCGGGACTTACTCTGGAAACACCATATATTTT. The rearrangement links TRBV18 to TRBJ1-3, with D possibly matching TRBD1 (5 bases). The CDR3 spans 14 residues. Germline V gene data show CDR1 as KGHSH and CDR2 as LQKENI. The ends were cut back, 8 bases at V and 0 bases at J, with 11 bases in the middle. The entire variable domain, with the rest obtained from reference TRBV18 and TRBJ1-3, is as follows: NAGVMQNPRHLVRRRGQEARLRCSPMKGHSHVYWYRQLPEEGLKFMVYLQKENIIDESGMPKERFSAEFPKEGPSILRIQQVVRGDSAAYFCASLGTYSGNTIYFGEGSWLTVV.